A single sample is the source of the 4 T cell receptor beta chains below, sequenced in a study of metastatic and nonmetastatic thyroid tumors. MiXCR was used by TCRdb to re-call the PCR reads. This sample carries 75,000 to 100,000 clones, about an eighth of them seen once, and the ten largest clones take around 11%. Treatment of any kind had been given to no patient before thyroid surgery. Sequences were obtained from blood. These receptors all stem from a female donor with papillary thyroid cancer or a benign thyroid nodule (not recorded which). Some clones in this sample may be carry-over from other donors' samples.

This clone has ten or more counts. CDR3 sequence reads: CSAPGQATGELFF. Written as DNA, the CDR3 is TGCAGTGCACCGGGACAGGCTACCGGGGAGCTGTTTTTT. The chain couples TRBV20-1 to TRBJ2-2, with 8 bases fitting TRBD1. The CDR3 is 13 residues long. J lost 5 bases, V lost 6 bases, and 5 bases had no gene match. Germline V lookup: CDR1 DFQATT, CDR2 SNEGSKA (reference sequence).

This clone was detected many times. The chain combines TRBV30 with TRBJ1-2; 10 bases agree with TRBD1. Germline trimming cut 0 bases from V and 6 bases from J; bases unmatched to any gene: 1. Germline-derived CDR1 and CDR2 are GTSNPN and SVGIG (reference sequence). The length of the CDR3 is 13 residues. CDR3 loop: CAWSVDRGDGYTF. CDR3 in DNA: TGTGCCTGGAGTGTGGACAGGGGGGATGGCTACACCTTC.

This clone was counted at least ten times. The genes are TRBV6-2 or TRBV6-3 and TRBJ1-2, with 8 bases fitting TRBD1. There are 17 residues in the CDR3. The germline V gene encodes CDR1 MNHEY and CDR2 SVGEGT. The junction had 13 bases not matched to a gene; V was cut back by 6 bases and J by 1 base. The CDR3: CASSEAGGAPFNYGYTF. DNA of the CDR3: TGTGCCAGCAGCGAAGCAGGGGGCGCGCCGTTTAACTATGGCTACACCTTC.

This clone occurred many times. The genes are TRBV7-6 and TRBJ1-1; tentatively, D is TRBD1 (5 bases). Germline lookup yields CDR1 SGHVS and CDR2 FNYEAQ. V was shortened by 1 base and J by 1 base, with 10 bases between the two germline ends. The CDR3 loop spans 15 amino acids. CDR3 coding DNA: TGTGCCAGCAGCTTAGGAACTACAGGGAACACTGAAGCTTTCTTT. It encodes CASSLGTTGNTEAFF.